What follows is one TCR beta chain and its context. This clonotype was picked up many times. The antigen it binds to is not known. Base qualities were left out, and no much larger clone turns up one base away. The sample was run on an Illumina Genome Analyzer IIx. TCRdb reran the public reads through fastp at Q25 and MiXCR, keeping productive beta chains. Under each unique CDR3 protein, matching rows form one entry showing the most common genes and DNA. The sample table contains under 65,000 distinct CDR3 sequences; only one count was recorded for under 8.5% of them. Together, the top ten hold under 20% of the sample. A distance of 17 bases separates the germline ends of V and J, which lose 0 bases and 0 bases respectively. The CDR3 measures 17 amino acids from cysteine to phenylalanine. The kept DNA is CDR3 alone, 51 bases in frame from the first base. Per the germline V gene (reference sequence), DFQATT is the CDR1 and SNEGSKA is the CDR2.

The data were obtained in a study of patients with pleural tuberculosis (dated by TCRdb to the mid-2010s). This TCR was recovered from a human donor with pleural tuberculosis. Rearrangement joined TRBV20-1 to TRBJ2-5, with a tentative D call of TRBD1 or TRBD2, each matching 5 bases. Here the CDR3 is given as CSARDSRGSLYQETQYF. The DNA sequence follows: TGCAGTGCTAGAGATTCTCGGGGCAGTTTGTACCAAGAGACCCAGTACTTC.